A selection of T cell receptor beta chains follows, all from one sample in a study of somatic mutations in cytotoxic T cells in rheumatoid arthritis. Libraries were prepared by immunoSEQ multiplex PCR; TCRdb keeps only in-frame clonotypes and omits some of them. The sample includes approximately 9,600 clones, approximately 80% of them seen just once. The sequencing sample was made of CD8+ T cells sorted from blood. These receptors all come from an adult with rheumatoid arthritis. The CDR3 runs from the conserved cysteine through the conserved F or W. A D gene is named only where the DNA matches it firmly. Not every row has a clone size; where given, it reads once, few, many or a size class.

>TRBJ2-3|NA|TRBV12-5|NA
CASGVGAAASTDTQYF
TGTGCTAGTGGGGTTGGGGCGGCTGCTAGCACAGATACGCAGTATTTT
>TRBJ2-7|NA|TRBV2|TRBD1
CASSDWGQPYEQYF
TGTGCCAGCAGTGACTGGGGACAGCCCTACGAGCAGTACTTC
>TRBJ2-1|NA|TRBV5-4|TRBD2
CASSQGLAGPQGSYNEQFF
TGTGCCAGCAGCCAAGGACTAGCGGGACCTCAGGGTTCCTACAATGAGCAGTTCTTC
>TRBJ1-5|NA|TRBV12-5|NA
CASGRFGGNQPQHF
TGTGCTAGTGGGCGGTTTGGGGGCAATCAGCCCCAGCATTTT
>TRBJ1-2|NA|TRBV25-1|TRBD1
CATMDRFYGYTF
TGTGCCACCATGGACAGGTTCTATGGCTACACCTTC
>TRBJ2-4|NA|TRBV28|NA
CASSLSVGGIQYF
TGTGCCAGCAGTTTATCTGTGGGAGGCATTCAGTACTTC
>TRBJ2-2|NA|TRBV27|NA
CASSPHRTALNTGELFF
TGTGCCAGCAGTCCTCATCGGACAGCCTTGAACACCGGGGAGCTGTTTTTT
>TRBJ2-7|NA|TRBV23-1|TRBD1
CASKSRGTGTYEQYF
TGCGCCAGCAAATCTAGAGGGACAGGGACCTACGAGCAGTACTTC
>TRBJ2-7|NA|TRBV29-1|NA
CSVDGGYEQYF
TGCAGCGTTGACGGGGGATACGAGCAGTACTTC
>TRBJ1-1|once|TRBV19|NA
CASSIGSTEAFF
TGTGCCAGTAGTATAGGGAGCACTGAAGCTTTCTTT